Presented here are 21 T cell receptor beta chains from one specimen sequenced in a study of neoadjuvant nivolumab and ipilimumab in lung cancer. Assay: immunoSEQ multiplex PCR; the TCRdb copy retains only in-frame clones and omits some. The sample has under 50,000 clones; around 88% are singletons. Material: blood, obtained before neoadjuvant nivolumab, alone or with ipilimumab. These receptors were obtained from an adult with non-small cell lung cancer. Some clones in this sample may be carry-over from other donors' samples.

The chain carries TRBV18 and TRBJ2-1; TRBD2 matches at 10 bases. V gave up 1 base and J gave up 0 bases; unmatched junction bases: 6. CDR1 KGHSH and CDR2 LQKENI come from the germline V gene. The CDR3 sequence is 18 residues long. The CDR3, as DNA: TGTGCCAGCTCACCACGAGGACTAGCGGTTATCTCCTACAATGAGCAGTTCTTC. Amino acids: CASSPRGLAVISYNEQFF.

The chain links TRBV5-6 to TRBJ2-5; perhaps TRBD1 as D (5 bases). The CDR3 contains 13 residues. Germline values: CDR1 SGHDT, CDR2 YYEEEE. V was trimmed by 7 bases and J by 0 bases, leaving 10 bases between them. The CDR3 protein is CASVGQYQETQYF. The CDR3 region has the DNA TGTGCCAGCGTGGGGCAGTACCAAGAGACCCAGTACTTC.

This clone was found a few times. CDR3 in amino acids: CAISESAGNHGYTF. DNA of the CDR3: TGTGCCATCAGTGAGTCCGCAGGGAACCATGGCTACACCTTC. The rearrangement links TRBV10-3 to TRBJ1-2; weak D call: TRBD1 (5 bases). V dropped 0 bases and J dropped 6 bases, with 11 bases sitting between them. Germline V lookup: CDR1 ENHRY, CDR2 SYGVKD. This CDR3 has 14 residues.

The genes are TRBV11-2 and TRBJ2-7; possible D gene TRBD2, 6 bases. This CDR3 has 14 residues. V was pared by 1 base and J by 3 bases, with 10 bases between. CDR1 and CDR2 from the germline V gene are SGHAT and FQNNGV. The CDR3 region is CASSLGLSGYEQYF. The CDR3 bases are TGTGCCAGCAGCTTAGGGCTTAGCGGCTACGAGCAGTACTTC.

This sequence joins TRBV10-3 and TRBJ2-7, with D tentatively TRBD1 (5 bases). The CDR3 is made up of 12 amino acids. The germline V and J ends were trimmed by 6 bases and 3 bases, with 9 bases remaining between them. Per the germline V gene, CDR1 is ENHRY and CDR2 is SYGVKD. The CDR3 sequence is CAIRTENYEQYF. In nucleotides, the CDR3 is TGTGCCATCAGGACAGAAAACTACGAGCAGTACTTC.

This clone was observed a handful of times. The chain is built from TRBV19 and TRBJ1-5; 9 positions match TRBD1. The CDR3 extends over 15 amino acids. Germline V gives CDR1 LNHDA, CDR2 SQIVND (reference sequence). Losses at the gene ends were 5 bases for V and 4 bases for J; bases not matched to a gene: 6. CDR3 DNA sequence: TGTGCCAGTAGTCGAACCGGGACAGGGAATCAGCCCCAGCATTTT. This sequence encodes CASSRTGTGNQPQHF. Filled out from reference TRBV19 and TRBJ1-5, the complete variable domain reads DGGITQSPKYLFRKEGQNVTLSCEQNLNHDAMYWYRQDPGQGLRLIYYSQIVNDFQKGDIAEGYSVSREKKESFPLTVTSAQKNPTAFYLCASSRTGTGNQPQHFGDGTRLSIL.

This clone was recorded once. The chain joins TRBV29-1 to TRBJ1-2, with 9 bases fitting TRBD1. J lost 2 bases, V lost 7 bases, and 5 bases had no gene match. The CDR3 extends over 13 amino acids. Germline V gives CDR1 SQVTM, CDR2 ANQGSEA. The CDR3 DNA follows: TGCAGCGGGGGACAGGGAGAAAACTATGGCTACACCTTC. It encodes CSGGQGENYGYTF.

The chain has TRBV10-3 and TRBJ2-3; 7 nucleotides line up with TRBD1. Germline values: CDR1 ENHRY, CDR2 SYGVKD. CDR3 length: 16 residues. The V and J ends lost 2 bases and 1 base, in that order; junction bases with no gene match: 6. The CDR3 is CAISEILGQGTDTQYF. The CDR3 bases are TGTGCCATCAGTGAGATACTAGGACAGGGCACAGATACGCAGTATTTT.

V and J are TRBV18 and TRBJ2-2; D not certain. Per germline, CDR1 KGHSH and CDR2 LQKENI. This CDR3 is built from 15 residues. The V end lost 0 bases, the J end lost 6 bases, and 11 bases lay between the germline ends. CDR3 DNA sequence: TGTGCCAGCTCACCACCTGAAGTGGTCTCCGGGGAGCTGTTTTTT. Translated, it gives CASSPPEVVSGELFF.

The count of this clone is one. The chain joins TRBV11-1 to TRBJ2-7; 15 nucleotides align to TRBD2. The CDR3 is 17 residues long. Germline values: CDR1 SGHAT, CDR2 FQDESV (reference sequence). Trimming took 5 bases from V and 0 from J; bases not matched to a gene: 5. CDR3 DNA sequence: TGTGCCAGCAGCATCGGGACTAGCGGGAGGAGCTCCTACGAGCAGTACTTC. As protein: CASSIGTSGRSSYEQYF.

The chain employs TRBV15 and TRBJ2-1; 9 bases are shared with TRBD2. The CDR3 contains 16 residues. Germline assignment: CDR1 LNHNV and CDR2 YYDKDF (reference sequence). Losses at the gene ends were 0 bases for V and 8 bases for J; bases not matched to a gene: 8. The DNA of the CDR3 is TGTGCCACCAGCAGAGAAATAGCGGGGGTCGGGTATGAGCAGTTCTTC. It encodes CATSREIAGVGYEQFF.

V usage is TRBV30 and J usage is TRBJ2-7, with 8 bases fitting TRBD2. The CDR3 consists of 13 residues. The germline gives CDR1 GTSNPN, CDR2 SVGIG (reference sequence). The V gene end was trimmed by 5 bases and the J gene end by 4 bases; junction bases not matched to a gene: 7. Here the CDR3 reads CAWAGTRGYEQYF. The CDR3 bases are TGTGCCTGGGCCGGGACTAGAGGATACGAGCAGTACTTC. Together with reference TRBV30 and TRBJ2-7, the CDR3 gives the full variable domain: SQTIHQWPATLVQPVGSPLSLECTVEGTSNPNLYWYRQAAGRGLQLLFYSVGIGQISSEVPQNLSASRPQDRQFILSSKKLLLSDSGFYLCAWAGTRGYEQYFGPGTRLTVT.

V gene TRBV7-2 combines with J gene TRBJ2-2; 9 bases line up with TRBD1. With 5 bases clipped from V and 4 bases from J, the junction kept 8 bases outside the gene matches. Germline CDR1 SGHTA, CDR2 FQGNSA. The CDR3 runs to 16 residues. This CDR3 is CASSTRGQGRTGELFF. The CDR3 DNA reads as TGTGCCAGCAGCACTCGGGGACAGGGACGCACCGGGGAGCTGTTTTTT.

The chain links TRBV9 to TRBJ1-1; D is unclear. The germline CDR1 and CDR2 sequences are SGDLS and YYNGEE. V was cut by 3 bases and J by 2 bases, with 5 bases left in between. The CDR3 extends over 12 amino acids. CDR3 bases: TGTGCCAGCAGCGGCCTTAACACTGAAGCTTTCTTT. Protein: CASSGLNTEAFF.

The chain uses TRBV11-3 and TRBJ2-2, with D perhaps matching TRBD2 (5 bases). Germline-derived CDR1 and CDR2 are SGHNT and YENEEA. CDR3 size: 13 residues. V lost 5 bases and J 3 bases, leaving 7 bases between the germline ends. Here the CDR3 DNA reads TGTGCCAGCAGCAAGGGAGACACCGGGGAGCTGTTTTTT. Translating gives CASSKGDTGELFF.

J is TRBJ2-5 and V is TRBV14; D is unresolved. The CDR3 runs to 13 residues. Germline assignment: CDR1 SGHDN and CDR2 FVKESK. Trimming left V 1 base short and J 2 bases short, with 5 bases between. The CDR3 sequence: CASSQAQQETQYF. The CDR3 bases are TGTGCCAGCAGCCAAGCGCAGCAAGAGACCCAGTACTTC.

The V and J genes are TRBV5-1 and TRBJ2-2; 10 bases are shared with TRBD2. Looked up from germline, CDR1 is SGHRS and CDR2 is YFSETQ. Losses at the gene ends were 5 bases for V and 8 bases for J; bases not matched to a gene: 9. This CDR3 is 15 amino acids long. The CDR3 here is CASRRSGLAAGELFF. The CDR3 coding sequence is TGCGCCAGCAGGCGTAGTGGACTAGCGGCGGGGGAGCTGTTTTTT. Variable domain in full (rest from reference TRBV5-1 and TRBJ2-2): KAGVTQTPRYLIKTRGQQVTLSCSPISGHRSVSWYQQTPGQGLQFLFEYFSETQRNKGNFPGRFSGRQFSNSRSEMNVSTLELGDSALYLCASRRSGLAAGELFFGEGSRLTVL.

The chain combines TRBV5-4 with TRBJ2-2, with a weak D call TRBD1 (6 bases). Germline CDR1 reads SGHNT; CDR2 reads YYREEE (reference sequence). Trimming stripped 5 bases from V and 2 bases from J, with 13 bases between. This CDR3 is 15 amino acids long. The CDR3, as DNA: TGTGCCAGCAGATCGTCGACAGGAAACACCGGGGAGCTGTTTTTT. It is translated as CASRSSTGNTGELFF.

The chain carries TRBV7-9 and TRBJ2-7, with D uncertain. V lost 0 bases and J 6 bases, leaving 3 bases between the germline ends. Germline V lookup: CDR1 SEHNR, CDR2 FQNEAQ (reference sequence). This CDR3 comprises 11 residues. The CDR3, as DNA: TGTGCCAGCAGCTTAGCGGTCGAGCAGTACTTC. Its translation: CASSLAVEQYF.

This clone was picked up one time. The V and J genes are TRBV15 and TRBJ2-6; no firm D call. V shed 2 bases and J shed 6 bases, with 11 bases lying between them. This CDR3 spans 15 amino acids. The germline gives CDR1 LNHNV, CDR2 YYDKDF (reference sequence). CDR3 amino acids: CATSRRHAAANVLTF. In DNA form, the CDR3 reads TGTGCCACCAGCAGACGGCACGCCGCGGCCAACGTCCTGACTTTC.

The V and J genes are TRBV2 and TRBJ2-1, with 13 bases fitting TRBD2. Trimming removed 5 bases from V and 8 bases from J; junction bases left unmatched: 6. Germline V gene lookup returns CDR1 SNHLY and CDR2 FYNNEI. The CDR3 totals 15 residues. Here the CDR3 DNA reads TGTGCCAGCAGTATCCGACTAGCGGGAGGAGATGAGCAGTTCTTC. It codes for CASSIRLAGGDEQFF.